One T cell receptor beta chain is described in this entry. A much larger clonotype is one base distant, so this may be a read error. A CD8+CD4-CCR7+CD45RA+ phenotype served as the sorting definition for naive CD8 T cells. The sample originates from a study of molecular identifiers for immune sequencing clone quantification. TCRdb ran MiXCR on the PCR reads and lists one entry per CDR3 protein. Of some 320,000 distinct CDR3 sequences listed, roughly 24% were seen once; the top ten hold about 0.73%. CDR3 length: 14 residues. Looked up from germline, CDR1 is SEHNR and CDR2 is FQNEAQ (reference sequence).

The chain links TRBV7-9 to TRBJ2-2; possibly TRBD1 for D (6 bases). Sequenced material: naive CD8+ T cells from blood, with Jurkat cell RNA spiked in. Subset reported: FACS-sorted CD8+CD4-CCR7+CD45RA+ naive T cells. This clonotype originated in a human donor in good health. Some libraries in this study had Jurkat cell RNA spiked in. The CDR3 DNA reads TGTGCCAGCAGCTCCGGACAGAACACCTGGGAGCTGTTTTTT. It encodes CASSSGQNTWELFF.